The source of this T cell receptor (beta chain) is a study of T cells in Graves' hyperthyroidism and ophthalmopathy (dated by TCRdb to between 2018 and 2021). Broadly, across the study: Peripheral blood samples were taken at the time of initial diagnosis, prior to any treatment. TCR V-J signatures able to tell the groups apart were searched for in a discovery cohort of 100 patients, of whom more than 40 had Graves' ophthalmopathy and roughly 57 had stable Graves' hyperthyroidism. Whether ophthalmopathy could be predicted prospectively was tested in an independent validation cohort made up of some 20 hyperthyroidism patients plus 17 patients who later progressed to ophthalmopathy. For training and testing, the 80 to 100 patients in the discovery cohort were randomly divided in a 7:3 ratio. In several Graves' hyperthyroidism patients, the study also compared T-cell repertoires from thyroid tissue with T-cell repertoires from blood. After sampling, hyperthyroidism patients received methimazole starting at 30 mg daily, and ophthalmopathy patients received high-dose intravenous methylprednisolone. TCR Vbeta CDR3 sequencing of approximately 140 peripheral blood samples (under 45 ophthalmopathy, 75 to 85 hyperthyroidism and around 17 progressor patients) is reported in the paper.

Results and caveats for the whole study, not just this receptor: Most expanded thyroid clonotypes (frequency above 0.001) were also detected in blood, suggesting blood repertoires may reflect thyroid immune responses. Sample size was not statistically predetermined, and blinding of investigators to group allocation was not performed. Ophthalmopathy was separated from stable hyperthyroidism by a 13 V-J signature model, with about 86% sensitivity and about 81% specificity obtained in cross-validation and 80%/75% obtained in testing. In validation, progression to ophthalmopathy was predicted by the model with around 71% sensitivity and 72% to 85% specificity, a median of roughly 6 months before onset.

The TCR beta CDR3 regions were amplified from RNA transcripts. The TCR CDR3 was subjected to a first round of RT-PCR using the HTBI primer set and the Qiagen OneStep RT-PCR kit. Libraries were constructed in a second round of multiplex PCR, after which size selection and purification were carried out. Sequencing of the libraries was done on an Illumina HiSeq2000 using paired-end 100 bp reads. Per the original workflow: SOAPnuke was used to process the raw data, with reads discarded if the reads contained adapters or uncalled bases, had a mean Phred below 15, or lacked an exact constant-primer or identifier match. COPE v1.2.5 was used to merge the high-quality paired reads, and each unique nucleotide sequence was defined as a clonotype. MiTCR v1.1 was used to align the clonotypes against IMGT TRBV, TRBD and TRBJ reference segments. Analysis was restricted to V-J combinations with a frequency above 0.0001, which covered over 98% of repertoires. A TCS score was defined as the ratio between F50 (clonal expansion) and ExV (chaos), using BLOSUM62-based TCRdist between CDR3 peptides within each V-J. Welch's t-statistics and random forest reduced roughly 500 V-J features to 13, which were used in a naive Bayes classifier (R e1071). Through fastp at Q25 and MiXCR, TCRdb rebuilt clones from the public reads, retaining in-frame beta chains. Rows are unified per CDR3 protein, each entry keeping the most common DNA and genes. V and J calls and clone size were set by TCRdb, not the authors. This sample has a few hundred thousand distinct CDR3 sequences in its table, and approximately 14% of those were observed once. The ten most abundant clones make up around 7.8% of the sample.

The table lists this clonotype with many counts. This receptor's antigen is unknown. No per-base quality is available; no much larger clone lies one base away. Graves' hyperthyroidism was defined as stable when no progression to ophthalmopathy occurred over 18 months of follow-up. Hyperthyroidism patients were newly diagnosed, had a disease duration of under 2 months, and were aged 18 to 65 years. Patients with uncontrolled infections, other autoimmune diseases, pregnancy or lactation were excluded. Clinical symptoms, serum thyroxine and TRAb, thyroid ultrasound, and orbital computed tomography formed the basis for the diagnoses. PBMCs were isolated from approximately 10 ml of fresh peripheral blood by Ficoll-Paque density gradient centrifugation. Total RNA was extracted using Trizol reagent, and RNA quality was assessed on an Agilent 2100 Bioanalyzer. Taken from the germline V gene, the CDR1 and CDR2 loops are MNHEY and SVGEGT. CDR3 length: 14 amino acids, cysteine to phenylalanine. Of the read, only the CDR3 DNA is kept; its 42 bases are in frame from base 1. Germline trimming amounts to 2 bases on V and 3 bases on J, with 3 as the count of junction bases outside the gene matches.

This TCR derives from a woman aged 25-40 years with Graves' hyperthyroidism. The chain employs TRBV6-2 or TRBV6-3 and TRBJ1-2; TRBD1 aligns with 7 central bases. The sample comprised blood. In nucleotides, the sequence is TGTGCCAGCAGTTACCCGGGACAGTACTATGGCTACACCTTC. It translates as CASSYPGQYYGYTF.